The clone carrying this T cell receptor (beta chain) came up a few times. The antigen remains undetermined. At the DNA level, this CDR3 is encoded by other sequences in the same sample as well. Over several immunoSEQ plates, each subset's genomic DNA was distributed in even portions. The protocol was immunoSEQ multiplex PCR, while the TCRdb copy is restricted to in-frame clones and leaves out a portion. The sample carries some 1 million clones, roughly 80% recorded once. Donors were healthy HIV-negative adults without recent acute infections or vaccinations. The data were obtained in a study of shared clonotypes between healthy human individuals. Broader study findings: Several donors shared about 5% of their naive CD4 clonotypes. What rarefaction showed was incomplete sorted-subset sequencing despite large depth.

The ends were cut back, 2 bases at V and 0 bases at J, with 7 bases in the middle. The CDR3 is 13 amino acids. Germline-derived CDR1 and CDR2 are SQVTM and ANQGSEA. V gene TRBV29-1 combines with J gene TRBJ1-1; D perhaps matches TRBD1 (5 bases). The receptor comes from a man aged 18 to 30 in good health. The sample taken for sequencing was memory CD4+ T cells sorted from blood. Subset reported: CD45RA-negative fraction. CDR3 in DNA: TGCAGCGTTGAACGGGGGGTGAACACTGAAGCTTTCTTT. Amino acids: CSVERGVNTEAFF.